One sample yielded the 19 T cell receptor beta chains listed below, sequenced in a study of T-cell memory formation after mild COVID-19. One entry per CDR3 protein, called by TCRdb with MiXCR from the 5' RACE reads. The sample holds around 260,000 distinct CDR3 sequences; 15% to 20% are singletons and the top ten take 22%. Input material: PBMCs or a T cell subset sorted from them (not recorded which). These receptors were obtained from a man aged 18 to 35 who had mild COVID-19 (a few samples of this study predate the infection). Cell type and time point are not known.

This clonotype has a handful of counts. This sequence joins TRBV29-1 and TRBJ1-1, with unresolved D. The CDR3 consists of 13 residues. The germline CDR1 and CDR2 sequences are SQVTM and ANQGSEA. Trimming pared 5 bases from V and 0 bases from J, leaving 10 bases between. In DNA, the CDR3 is TGCAGCGTTCGAGAGGACCTGAACACTGAAGCTTTCTTT. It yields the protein CSVREDLNTEAFF.

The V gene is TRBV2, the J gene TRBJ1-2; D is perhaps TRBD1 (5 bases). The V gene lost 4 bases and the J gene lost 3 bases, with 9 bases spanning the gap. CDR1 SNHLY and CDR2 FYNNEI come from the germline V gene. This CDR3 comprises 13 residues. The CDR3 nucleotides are TGTGCCAGCAGTGTAGGGGTTGACTATGGCTACACCTTC. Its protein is CASSVGVDYGYTF. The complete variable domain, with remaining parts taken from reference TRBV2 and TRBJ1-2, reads EPEVTQTPSHQVTQMGQEVILRCVPISNHLYFYWYRQILGQKVEFLVSFYNNEISEKSEIFDDQFSVERPDGSNFTLKIRSTKLEDSAMYFCASSVGVDYGYTFGSGTRLTVV.

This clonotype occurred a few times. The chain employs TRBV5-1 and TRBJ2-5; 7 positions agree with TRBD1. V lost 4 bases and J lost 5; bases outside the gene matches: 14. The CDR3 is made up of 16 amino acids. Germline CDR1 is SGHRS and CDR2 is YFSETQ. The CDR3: CASSTSGQSGGETQYF. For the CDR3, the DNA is TGCGCCAGCAGCACATCGGGACAGTCAGGGGGTGAGACCCAGTACTTC. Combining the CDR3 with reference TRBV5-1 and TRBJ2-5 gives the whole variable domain KAGVTQTPRYLIKTRGQQVTLSCSPISGHRSVSWYQQTPGQGLQFLFEYFSETQRNKGNFPGRFSGRQFSNSRSEMNVSTLELGDSALYLCASSTSGQSGGETQYFGPGTRLLVL.

CDR3 coding DNA: TGTGCCAGCAGTTTTTCAGCCAACTATGGCTACACCTTC. Translating gives CASSFSANYGYTF. This chain links TRBV27 with TRBJ1-2, with no clear D. The germline V gene has CDR1 MNHEY and CDR2 SMNVEV (reference sequence). V was pared by 3 bases and J by 2 bases, with 7 bases between. The CDR3 covers 13 residues.

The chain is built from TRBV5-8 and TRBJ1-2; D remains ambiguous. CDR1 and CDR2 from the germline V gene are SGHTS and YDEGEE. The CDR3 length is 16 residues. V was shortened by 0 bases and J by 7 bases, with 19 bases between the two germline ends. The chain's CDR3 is CASSLGGSGLGFGYTF. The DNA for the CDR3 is TGTGCCAGCAGCTTGGGCGGGAGCGGATTGGGTTTTGGCTACACCTTC.

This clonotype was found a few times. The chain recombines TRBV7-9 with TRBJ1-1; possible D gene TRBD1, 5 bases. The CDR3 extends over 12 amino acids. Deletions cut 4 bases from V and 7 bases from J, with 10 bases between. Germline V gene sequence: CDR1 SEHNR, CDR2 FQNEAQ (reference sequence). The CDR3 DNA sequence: TGTGCCAGCAGCTCAGGGTTTTATGAAGCTTTCTTT. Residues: CASSSGFYEAFF.

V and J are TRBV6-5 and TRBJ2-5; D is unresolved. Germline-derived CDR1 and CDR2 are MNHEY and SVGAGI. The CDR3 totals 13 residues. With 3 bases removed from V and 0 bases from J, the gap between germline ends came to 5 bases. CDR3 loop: CASSYLYQETQYF. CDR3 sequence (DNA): TGTGCCAGCAGTTATCTGTACCAAGAGACCCAGTACTTC.

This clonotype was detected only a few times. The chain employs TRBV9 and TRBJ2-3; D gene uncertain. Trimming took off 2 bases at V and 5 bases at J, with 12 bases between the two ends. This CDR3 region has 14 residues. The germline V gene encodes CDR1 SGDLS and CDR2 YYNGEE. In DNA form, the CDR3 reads TGTGCCAGCAGCGTGGTTGCGCTTCAAGATACGCAGTATTTT. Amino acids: CASSVVALQDTQYF.

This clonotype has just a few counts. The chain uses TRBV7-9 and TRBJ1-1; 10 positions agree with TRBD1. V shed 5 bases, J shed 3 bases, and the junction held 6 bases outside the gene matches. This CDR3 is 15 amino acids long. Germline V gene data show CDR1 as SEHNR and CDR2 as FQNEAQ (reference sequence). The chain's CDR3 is CASSQAGTGDTEAFF. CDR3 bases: TGTGCCAGCAGCCAGGCCGGGACAGGGGACACTGAAGCTTTCTTT.

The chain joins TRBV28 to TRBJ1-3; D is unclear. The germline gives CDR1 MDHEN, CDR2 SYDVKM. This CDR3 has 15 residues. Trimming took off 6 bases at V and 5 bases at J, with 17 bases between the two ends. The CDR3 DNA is TGTGCCAGCAGACCGAATCGGCGTCCCCGAAACACCATATATTTT. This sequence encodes CASRPNRRPRNTIYF. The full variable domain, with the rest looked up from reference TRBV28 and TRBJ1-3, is DVKVTQSSRYLVKRTGEKVFLECVQDMDHENMFWYRQDPGLGLRLIYFSYDVKMKEKGDIPEGYSVSREKKERFSLILESASTNQTSMYLCASRPNRRPRNTIYFGEGSWLTVV.

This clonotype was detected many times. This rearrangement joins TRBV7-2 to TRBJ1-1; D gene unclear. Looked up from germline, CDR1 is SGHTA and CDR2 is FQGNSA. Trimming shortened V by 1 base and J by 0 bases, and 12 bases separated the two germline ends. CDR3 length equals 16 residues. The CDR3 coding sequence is TGTGCCAGCAGCTTAGGAGGACTCCTCTTGAACACTGAAGCTTTCTTT. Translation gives CASSLGGLLLNTEAFF. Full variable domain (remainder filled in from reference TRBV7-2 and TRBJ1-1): GAGVSQSPSNKVTEKGKDVELRCDPISGHTALYWYRQSLGQGLEFLIYFQGNSAPDKSGLPSDRFSAERTGGSVSTLTIQRTQQEDSAVYLCASSLGGLLLNTEAFFGQGTRLTVV.

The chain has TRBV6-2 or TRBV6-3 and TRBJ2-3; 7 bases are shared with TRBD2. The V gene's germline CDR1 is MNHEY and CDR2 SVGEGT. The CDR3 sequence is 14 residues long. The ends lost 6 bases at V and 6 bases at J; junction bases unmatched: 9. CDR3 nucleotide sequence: TGTGCCAGCAGACTTAGCGGGCCCCCGGATACGCAGTATTTT. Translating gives CASRLSGPPDTQYF.

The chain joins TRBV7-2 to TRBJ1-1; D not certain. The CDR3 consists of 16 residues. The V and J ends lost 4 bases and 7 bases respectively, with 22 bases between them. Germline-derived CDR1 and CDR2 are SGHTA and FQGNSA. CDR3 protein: CASSSPPQRLKGEAFF. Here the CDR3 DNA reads TGTGCCAGCAGCTCTCCCCCTCAGAGACTAAAGGGTGAAGCTTTCTTT.

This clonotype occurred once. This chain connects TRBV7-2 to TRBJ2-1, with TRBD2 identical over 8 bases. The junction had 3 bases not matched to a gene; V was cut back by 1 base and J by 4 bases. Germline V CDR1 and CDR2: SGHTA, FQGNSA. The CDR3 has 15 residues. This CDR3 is CASSLGAGVYNEQFF. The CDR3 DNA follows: TGTGCCAGCAGCTTAGGAGCGGGGGTTTACAATGAGCAGTTCTTC. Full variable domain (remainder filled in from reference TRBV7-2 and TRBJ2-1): GAGVSQSPSNKVTEKGKDVELRCDPISGHTALYWYRQSLGQGLEFLIYFQGNSAPDKSGLPSDRFSAERTGGSVSTLTIQRTQQEDSAVYLCASSLGAGVYNEQFFGPGTRLTVL.

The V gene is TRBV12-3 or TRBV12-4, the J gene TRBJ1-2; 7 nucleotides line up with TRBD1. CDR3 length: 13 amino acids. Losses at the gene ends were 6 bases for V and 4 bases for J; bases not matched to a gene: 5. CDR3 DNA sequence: TGTGCCAGCAGCCCTAACAGGGGCTATGGCTACACCTTC. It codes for CASSPNRGYGYTF.

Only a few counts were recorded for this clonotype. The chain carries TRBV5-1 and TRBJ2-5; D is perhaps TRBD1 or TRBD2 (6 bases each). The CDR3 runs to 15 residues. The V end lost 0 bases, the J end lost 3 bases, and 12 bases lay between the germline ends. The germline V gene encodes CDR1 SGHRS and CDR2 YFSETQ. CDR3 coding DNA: TGCGCCAGCAGCTTGGCGGGGGCCCGAAAAGAGACCCAGTACTTC. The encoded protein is CASSLAGARKETQYF.

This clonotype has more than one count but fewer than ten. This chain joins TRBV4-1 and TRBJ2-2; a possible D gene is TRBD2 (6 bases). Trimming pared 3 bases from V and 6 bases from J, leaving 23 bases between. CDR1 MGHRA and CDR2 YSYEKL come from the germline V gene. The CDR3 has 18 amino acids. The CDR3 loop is CASSHSVVGGSEAGELFF. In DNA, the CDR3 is TGCGCCAGCAGCCACAGTGTGGTCGGGGGATCAGAGGCCGGGGAGCTGTTTTTT.

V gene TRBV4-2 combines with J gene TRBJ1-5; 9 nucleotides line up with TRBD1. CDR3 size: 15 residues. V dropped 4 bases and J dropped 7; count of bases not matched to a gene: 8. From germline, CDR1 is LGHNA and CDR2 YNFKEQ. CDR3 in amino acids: CASSPAAGQGQPQHF. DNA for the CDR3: TGTGCCAGCAGCCCCGCCGCCGGACAGGGGCAGCCCCAGCATTTT.

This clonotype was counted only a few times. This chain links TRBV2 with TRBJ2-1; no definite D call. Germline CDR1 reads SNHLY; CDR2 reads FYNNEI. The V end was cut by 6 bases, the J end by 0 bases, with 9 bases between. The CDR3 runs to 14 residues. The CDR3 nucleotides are TGTGCCAGCAGGGGTTTGGACTCCTACAATGAGCAGTTCTTC. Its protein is CASRGLDSYNEQFF.